This T cell receptor (beta chain) was documented in a study of cytomegalovirus exposure and HLA in healthy donors. Notes on this clone: Its specificity is unknown.

The PCR used 60 Vbeta and 13 Jbeta primers. Assay used: immunoSEQ multiplex PCR; TCRdb lists only in-frame clones, some missing. Listed are approximately 80,000 clones; around 1.1% falls within the top ten. This CDR3 spans 16 amino acids. Trimming at V came to 0 bases and at J to 1 base, leaving 4 bases not matched to a gene. CDR1 and CDR2 from the germline V gene are MGHRA and YSYEKL. Study results and caveats: Reportedly, a later analysis found an Asian-associated ancestry cluster had fewer N-insertions than the roughly 700-donor mean. Researchers had no immune exposure information except CMV serostatus available. Equally common other TCR beta chains were less clonally expanded than HLA-associated ones, a later analysis found. In a later analysis, across HLA loci, associated TCR counts were highest for DRB1, lowest for HLA-C.

This sequence joins TRBV4-1 and TRBJ2-7, with 9 bases aligning to TRBD1. Sequenced sample: PBMCs. This TCR was recovered from a woman aged 25-40 years in good health and CMV-seronegative. The CDR3 sequence is CASSQEWTGVSYEQYF. CDR3 nucleotides: TGCGCCAGCAGCCAAGAATGGACAGGGGTTTCCTACGAGCAGTACTTC.